The 25 T cell receptor beta chains below come from one sample, sequenced in a study of shared clonotypes between healthy human individuals. Sequencing used immunoSEQ multiplex PCR; TCRdb keeps in-frame clones, though not all of them. The sample has 2 million to 3 million clones; 90% to 95% are singletons. The sample consisted of naive CD4+ T cells from PBMCs. Subset in this sample: CD45RA+ positively selected. These receptors were collected from a man between 18 and 35 years old in good health. Some clones in this sample may be carry-over from other donors' samples.

The V call is TRBV2, the J call TRBJ1-1; D is ambiguous. Germline values: CDR1 SNHLY, CDR2 FYNNEI. Trimming pared 6 bases from V and 0 bases from J, leaving 8 bases between. The CDR3 is 13 amino acids. CDR3 coding DNA: TGTGCCAGCAGAGAGGAAGTGAACACTGAAGCTTTCTTT. Protein product: CASREEVNTEAFF.

A note on this clone: Other DNA sequences within the sample encode an identical CDR3. The rearrangement uses TRBV11-2 and TRBJ2-7, with no clear D. The CDR3 consists of 12 residues. Germline values: CDR1 SGHAT, CDR2 FQNNGV. V was clipped by 0 bases and J by 4 bases, with 4 bases between them. In DNA form, the CDR3 reads TGTGCCAGCAGCTTAGATCGATACGAGCAGTACTTC. Translating it yields CASSLDRYEQYF. Filled out from reference TRBV11-2 and TRBJ2-7, the complete variable domain reads EAGVAQSPRYKIIEKRQSVAFWCNPISGHATLYWYQQILGQGPKLLIQFQNNGVVDDSQLPKDRFSAERLKGVDSTLKIQPAKLEDSAVYLCASSLDRYEQYFGPGTRLTVT.

Worth noting for this clone: Other DNA sequences in the same sample also yield this CDR3. V gene TRBV30 combines with J gene TRBJ1-3; D unclear. Germline CDR1 GTSNPN, CDR2 SVGIG (reference sequence). Deletions cut 2 bases from V and 1 base from J, with 3 bases between. The CDR3 contains 12 residues. CDR3 bases: TGTGCCTGGAGTTCATCTGGAAACACCATATATTTT. Amino acid sequence: CAWSSSGNTIYF.

The sample holds many counts of this clone. In the same sample, other DNA sequences code for this CDR3. CDR3 protein: CASSQGQNYGYTF. The CDR3 nucleotides are TGTGCCAGCAGCCAAGGACAGAACTATGGCTACACCTTC. The V call is TRBV14, the J call TRBJ1-2; the D gene is possibly TRBD1 (5 bases). Trimming took off 1 base at V and 2 bases at J, with 5 bases between the two ends. CDR1 is SGHDN, CDR2 FVKESK, per germline. This CDR3 region has 13 residues.

This chain links TRBV5-4 with TRBJ2-7; the D gene is possibly TRBD1 (5 bases). This CDR3 has 14 amino acids. The V gene's germline CDR1 is SGHNT and CDR2 YYREEE (reference sequence). Between the trimmed V and J ends, which lost 0 bases and 8 bases, there was a span of 15 bases. Here the CDR3 DNA reads TGTGCCAGCAGCTTGGGGGGCAGGGCTAGAAAGCAGTACTTC. The encoded protein is CASSLGGRARKQYF. Full variable domain (missing parts from reference TRBV5-4 and TRBJ2-7): ETGVTQSPTHLIKTRGQQVTLRCSSQSGHNTVSWYQQALGQGPQFIFQYYREEENGRGNFPPRFSGLQFPNYSSELNVNALELDDSALYLCASSLGGRARKQYFGPGTRLTVT.

The chain links TRBV28 to TRBJ1-1; 9 positions match TRBD1. J gave up 7 bases and V 4 bases, and 10 bases lay outside the gene matches. The CDR3 is 15 amino acids. Germline values: CDR1 MDHEN, CDR2 SYDVKM. The CDR3 DNA is TGTGCCAGCAGTTCCCTGTCCGGGACAGGGTATGAAGCTTTCTTT. It yields the protein CASSSLSGTGYEAFF.

This clone appeared once. The CDR3 bases are TGTGCCAGCAGCTTTCGACTAGCGGGAAACACCGGGGAGCTGTTTTTT. It translates to CASSFRLAGNTGELFF. The chain employs TRBV11-2 and TRBJ2-2; TRBD2 matches at 11 bases. Germline CDR1 SGHAT, CDR2 FQNNGV. This CDR3 region has 16 residues. J lost 2 bases, V lost 3 bases, and 2 bases had no gene match.

V is TRBV9 and J is TRBJ1-2; possible D gene TRBD1, 5 bases. The CDR3 totals 17 residues. V shed 3 bases and J shed 4 bases, with 22 bases lying between them. Germline loops: CDR1 SGDLS, CDR2 YYNGEE. The CDR3 region has the DNA TGTGCCAGCAGCGGCATGGGGGAGGATCAGCGTGGCTATGGCTACACCTTC. This encodes CASSGMGEDQRGYGYTF.

The rearrangement links TRBV7-2 to TRBJ2-7; D call uncertain. The length of the CDR3 is 12 residues. Germline CDR1 SGHTA, CDR2 FQGNSA. V was pared by 4 bases and J by 2 bases, with 6 bases between. CDR3 sequence (DNA): TGTGCCAGCAGCTCCGAAACCTACGAGCAGTACTTC. It codes for CASSSETYEQYF.

This clone was counted a few times. The chain recombines TRBV28 with TRBJ1-1; D ambiguous. V lost 6 bases to trimming and J lost 4 bases, with 12 bases between them. CDR3 length: 13 amino acids. CDR1 is MDHEN and CDR2 is SYDVKM in the germline V gene. The CDR3 bases are TGTGCCAGCAGGCTGCTGGGGAGCACTGAAGCTTTCTTT. Amino acid sequence: CASRLLGSTEAFF.

The V gene is TRBV4-1, the J gene TRBJ2-3; D gene ambiguous. The ends were cut back, 0 bases at V and 4 bases at J, with 11 bases in the middle. CDR1 and CDR2 (germline): MGHRA, YSYEKL. The CDR3 is made up of 15 amino acids. The CDR3 nucleotides are TGCGCCAGCAGCCAAGATGGGGAAAACGCAGATACGCAGTATTTT. Protein: CASSQDGENADTQYF.

This clone was counted once. The J gene is TRBJ2-1, the V gene TRBV11-3; TRBD2 is a possible D gene (5 bases). V lost 5 bases and J 4 bases, leaving 18 bases between the germline ends. The germline V gene has CDR1 SGHNT and CDR2 YENEEA. This CDR3 has 16 residues. The CDR3 reads CASSPLSSGAYNEQFF. The CDR3 coding sequence is TGTGCCAGCAGCCCCTTATCGAGCGGTGCTTACAATGAGCAGTTCTTC.

This clone was observed a single time. This chain joins TRBV30 and TRBJ1-4, with D unclear. Germline lookup yields CDR1 GTSNPN and CDR2 SVGIG (reference sequence). V was shortened by 2 bases and J by 5 bases, with 15 bases between the two germline ends. The CDR3 is made up of 15 amino acids. Here the CDR3 reads CAWSHSGAPNEKLFF. Here the CDR3 DNA reads TGTGCCTGGAGTCACAGCGGAGCCCCCAATGAAAAACTGTTTTTT.

Details on this clone: The same CDR3 can be traced to other DNA sequences in this sample. The V and J genes are TRBV2 and TRBJ2-7; 8 bases match TRBD2. With V trimmed by 1 base and J by 1 base, 6 bases remained unmatched. The CDR3 is 16 amino acids. Per the germline V gene, CDR1 is SNHLY and CDR2 is FYNNEI. The CDR3 nucleotides read TGTGCCAGCAGTGAAGGGAGCGGGAGACTTTCCTACGAGCAGTACTTC. Translating gives CASSEGSGRLSYEQYF.

The chain carries TRBV6-5 and TRBJ2-6, with D possibly TRBD1 on 5 matching bases. The V gene lost 5 bases and the J gene lost 1 base, with 9 bases spanning the gap. Looked up from germline, CDR1 is MNHEY and CDR2 is SVGAGI. This CDR3 spans 15 amino acids. The CDR3 nucleotides read TGTGCCAGCAGTATCACAGGTTCTGGGGCCAACGTCCTGACTTTC. Its protein product is CASSITGSGANVLTF.

A word on this clone: Additional DNA sequences in this sample encode the identical CDR3. This chain joins TRBV19 and TRBJ2-6; 9 bases line up with TRBD1. Germline V gene sequence: CDR1 LNHDA, CDR2 SQIVND (reference sequence). CDR3 length: 18 amino acids. The V segment lost 6 bases and the J segment 4 bases; nucleotides outside the gene matches: 13. DNA of the CDR3: TGTGCCAGTAGCCTCCGTCCCGGGACAGGGCCGGGGGCCAACGTCCTGACTTTC. This translates into CASSLRPGTGPGANVLTF.

The chain joins TRBV11-3 to TRBJ1-1; possibly TRBD1 for D (6 bases). Germline assignment: CDR1 SGHNT and CDR2 YENEEA. The CDR3 spans 16 residues. The V and J ends lost 8 bases and 6 bases respectively, with 25 bases between them. CDR3 sequence (DNA): TGTGCCAGCGCATCAGGCAGGGGCCAATCCTCACCTGAAGCTTTCTTT. Protein product: CASASGRGQSSPEAFF. Variable domain in full (rest from reference TRBV11-3 and TRBJ1-1): EAGVVQSPRYKIIEKKQPVAFWCNPISGHNTLYWYLQNLGQGPELLIRYENEEAVDDSQLPKDRFSAERLKGVDSTLKIQPAELGDSAVYLCASASGRGQSSPEAFFGQGTRLTVV.

Worth noting for this clone: Relative to the germline gene, one junction end is altered; a read error may explain this. The V and J genes are TRBV5-4 and TRBJ2-7; tentatively, D is TRBD1 or TRBD2 (5 bases each). Germline V CDR1 and CDR2: SGHNT, YYREEE (reference sequence). This CDR3 has 17 amino acids. CDR3 sequence: CASSHKIRDGISYEQYF. CDR3 DNA: TGCGCCAGCAGCCACAAGATCCGGGACGGGATCTCCTACGAGCAGTACTTC.

The gene calls are TRBV2 and TRBJ1-2, with D perhaps TRBD1 (5 bases). The CDR3 consists of 13 residues. Germline V CDR1 and CDR2: SNHLY, FYNNEI. The germline V and J ends were trimmed by 5 bases and 5 bases, with 12 bases remaining between them. The CDR3: CASSRDSRYGYTF. CDR3 DNA sequence: TGTGCCAGCAGTCGTGACAGTCGGTATGGCTACACCTTC.

The table lists this clone with a count of one. This sample also contains other DNA sequences that code for the same CDR3. V gene TRBV28 combines with J gene TRBJ2-5, with 8 bases fitting TRBD2. The germline gives CDR1 MDHEN, CDR2 SYDVKM. The CDR3 consists of 14 residues. V dropped 6 bases and J dropped 4; count of bases not matched to a gene: 7. This CDR3 is CASSPGGGLETQYF. In DNA, the CDR3 is TGTGCCAGCAGCCCCGGGGGGGGTTTAGAGACCCAGTACTTC.

There are a few counts of this clone. The gene calls are TRBV5-1 and TRBJ1-1; no clear D. V lost 8 bases, J lost 2 bases, and 7 bases lay in between. Germline CDR1 and CDR2: SGHRS and YFSETQ. The CDR3 extends over 11 amino acids. The CDR3: CASTANTEAFF. CDR3 in DNA: TGCGCCAGTACCGCTAACACTGAAGCTTTCTTT.

As to this clone: This sample includes further DNA sequences coding for the same CDR3. This sequence joins TRBV27 and TRBJ2-1, with 9 positions matching TRBD2. V lost 0 bases, J lost 0 bases, and 0 bases stayed unmatched. The CDR3 length is 16 residues. Germline values: CDR1 MNHEY, CDR2 SMNVEV (reference sequence). The CDR3: CASSLSSGSSYNEQFF. CDR3 DNA: TGTGCCAGCAGTTTATCTAGCGGGAGCTCCTACAATGAGCAGTTCTTC.

V gene TRBV19 combines with J gene TRBJ2-1; TRBD2 aligns across 9 bases. V shed 6 bases, J shed 6 bases, and the junction held 9 bases outside the gene matches. Germline V gene sequence: CDR1 LNHDA, CDR2 SQIVND (reference sequence). The CDR3 runs to 15 residues. In nucleotides, the CDR3 is TGTGCCAGTAGACCCAATAGCGGGGGTTCCAATGAGCAGTTCTTC. Protein sequence: CASRPNSGGSNEQFF.

This sequence joins TRBV28 and TRBJ1-2; D is uncertain. Germline V lookup: CDR1 MDHEN, CDR2 SYDVKM. The CDR3 runs to 13 residues. The V and J ends lost 5 bases and 4 bases respectively, with 11 bases between them. The CDR3 is CASSPHAGYGYTF. Here the CDR3 DNA reads TGTGCCAGCAGTCCCCATGCTGGCTATGGCTACACCTTC.

The genes are TRBV7-9 and TRBJ2-1; 12 nucleotides agree with TRBD2. Germline assignment: CDR1 SEHNR and CDR2 FQNEAQ (reference sequence). Trimming cost V 3 bases and J 6 bases; bases outside gene matches: 9. This CDR3 has 17 amino acids. Here the CDR3 reads CASSFLAGGPKGNEQFF. CDR3 DNA sequence: TGTGCCAGCAGCTTTCTAGCGGGAGGGCCGAAGGGCAATGAGCAGTTCTTC.